The entry that follows covers one T cell receptor (beta chain) sequence. The source of the sample is a study of shared clonotypes between healthy human individuals. In the original analysis: Filtering differed, since immunoSEQ gave only junction sequences and no quality scores. Generated by immunoSEQ multiplex PCR, the TCRdb table keeps only in-frame clones and is missing some. That table furnishes V, J and clone size, whereas the DNA furnished D and trimming. The sample includes 150,000 to 200,000 clones, 60% to 75% of them seen just once. This CDR3 has 12 amino acids. Germline assignment: CDR1 SQVTM and CDR2 ANQGSEA. Between the trimmed V and J ends, which lost 7 bases and 3 bases, there was a span of 13 bases.

The sample comprised memory CD4+ T cells sorted from blood. Subset indicated: CD45RA-negative fraction. This sequence originates from a man under 40 in good health. The chain has TRBV29-1 and TRBJ2-7, with no clear D. The chain's CDR3 is CSARTDFYEQYF. The DNA for the CDR3 is TGCAGCGCTAGGACGGATTTCTACGAGCAGTACTTC.